This T cell receptor beta chain was identified during a study of cytomegalovirus exposure and HLA in healthy donors. About the study: A prior study identified 120 million or so unique TCR beta sequences from roughly 170 million T cells. The early release's HLA-typed donors yielded 65 million to 85 million unique TCRs. The study's findings and limits: Reports indicate that TCR beta sequences accurately predicted the HLA-A and HLA-B alleles of most subjects.

Donors consisted of healthy bone marrow donors. The PCR had 60 Vbeta and 13 Jbeta primers. TCRdb's copy holds only in-frame clones and misses some; the assay was immunoSEQ multiplex PCR. The sample lists about 120,000 clones; roughly 80% were seen once. As concerns this clone: Its target is unknown.

CDR1 and CDR2 from the germline V gene are MDHEN and SYDVKM. The V segment lost 2 bases and the J segment 0 bases; nucleotides outside the gene matches: 1. The CDR3 runs to 14 residues. This sequence originates from a man between 60 and 70 years old in good health and CMV-seropositive. The chain links TRBV28 to TRBJ2-7; 7 nucleotides line up with TRBD1. Material: PBMCs. The CDR3 region is CASSLTGDSYEQYF. The CDR3 nucleotides read TGTGCCAGCAGTTTAACAGGGGACTCCTACGAGCAGTACTTC.